This TCR beta chain appears in the sequencing data of a study of OX40 agonist ivuxolimab in advanced cancers. Across the whole study: At 0.01 to 10 mg/kg, ivuxolimab was administered intravenously to patients every 2 weeks. At 82.7% male, the cohort had a mean age of around 56 years, ranging from about 23 to 79. Study observations and caveats: At 0.1 to 3.0 mg/kg, clonal expansion of CD4+ and CD8+ blood T cells had occurred by week 6.

A word on this clone: Its specificity is not known.

The CDR3 is made up of 14 amino acids. V gave up 1 base and J gave up 9 bases; unmatched junction bases: 8. CDR1 and CDR2 from the germline V gene are SGHVS and FQNEAQ. Repertoires were generated with immunoSEQ multiplex PCR, while TCRdb's copy carries only in-frame clones and drops some. The sample lists 70,000 to 80,000 clones, about 94% occurring once. The TCR was taken from an adult with an advanced solid tumor such as melanoma, head and neck, liver or kidney cancer. The sample consisted of CD4+ or CD8+ T cells sorted from blood, taken in a trial of the OX40 agonist ivuxolimab. This chain connects TRBV7-8 to TRBJ2-7, with 8 bases matching TRBD1. The CDR3 spells CASSLGGQEGGQYF. Here the CDR3 DNA reads TGTGCCAGCAGCTTAGGGGGACAGGAGGGTGGGCAGTACTTC.